These T cell receptor beta chains were read from a single sample in a study of T cells in Graves' hyperthyroidism and ophthalmopathy. TCRdb called the multiplex PCR reads again in MiXCR, with one record for every CDR3 protein. The data show roughly 580,000 distinct CDR3 sequences, with over 11% seen just once and more than 4.5% held by the top ten. Sequenced: blood. The receptor set was obtained from a woman in her twenties or thirties with Graves' hyperthyroidism that later progressed to Graves' ophthalmopathy. The CDR3 runs from the conserved cysteine through the conserved F or W. A D gene is named only where the DNA matches it firmly. Where a row states a size, it is once, few, many or the class of an expanded clone; other rows omit it.

size | D | J | V | CDR3 | DNA
- | TRBD1 | TRBJ2-7 | TRBV19 | CASSKRQGGYEQYF | TGTGCCAGTAGTAAACGACAGGGTGGCTACGAGCAGTACTTC
many | - | TRBJ2-1 | TRBV11-2 | CASSPFWSVGRTNEQFF | TGTGCCAGCAGCCCATTTTGGAGCGTGGGGCGGACCAATGAGCAGTTCTTC
many | - | TRBJ1-1 | TRBV6-5 | CASSYMAGAHDTEAFF | TGTGCCAGCAGTTACATGGCAGGGGCGCACGACACTGAAGCTTTCTTT
many | - | TRBJ2-7 | TRBV6-1 | CASSSSGVTYEQYF | TGTGCCAGCAGTTCGTCGGGGGTTACCTACGAGCAGTACTTC
- | - | TRBJ2-1 | TRBV9 | CASSVGWRASYNEQFF | TGTGCCAGCAGCGTGGGGTGGCGGGCATCCTACAATGAGCAGTTCTTC
many | - | TRBJ2-3 | TRBV7-2 | CASNPRGATDTQYF | TGTGCCAGCAACCCCAGGGGCGCCACAGATACGCAGTATTTT
- | - | TRBJ1-3 | TRBV9 | CASSVANPVAGNTIYF | TGTGCCAGCAGCGTAGCTAATCCGGTGGCGGGAAACACCATATATTTT
many | TRBD1 | TRBJ2-5 | TRBV6-2/TRBV6-3 | CASRIGQGNQETQYF | TGTGCCAGCAGGATAGGACAGGGGAACCAAGAGACCCAGTACTTC
many | - | TRBJ2-1 | TRBV30 | CAWSAGFNEQFF | TGTGCCTGGAGTGCGGGCTTTAATGAGCAGTTCTTC
few | TRBD1 | TRBJ2-3 | TRBV28 | CAPSRQGWCDTDTQYF | TGTGCCCCCAGCCGACAGGGCTGGTGTGATACAGATACGCAGTATTTT
many | TRBD1 | TRBJ1-2 | TRBV19 | CASSIVRDRGFYGYTF | TGTGCCAGTAGTATCGTCCGGGACAGGGGGTTCTATGGCTACACCTTC
- | TRBD1 | TRBJ2-5 | TRBV7-2 | CASSLPGTGAETQYF | TGTGCCAGCAGCCTACCCGGGACAGGGGCAGAGACCCAGTACTTC
many | - | TRBJ1-2 | TRBV28 | CASSPPMMGGGGYTF | TGTGCCAGCAGTCCACCGATGATGGGGGGTGGAGGCTACACCTTC
few | TRBD2 | TRBJ2-5 | TRBV6-1 | CASRSSGRAVETQYF | TGTGCCAGCAGGTCGAGCGGGAGGGCCGTCGAGACCCAGTACTTC
many | - | TRBJ1-2 | TRBV7-2 | CASSLRGDAYGYTF | TGTGCCAGCAGCTTACGGGGAGACGCCTATGGCTACACCTTC
many | TRBD1 | TRBJ1-1 | TRBV27 | CASISAGGDTEAFF | TGTGCCAGCATCAGCGCAGGGGGCGACACTGAAGCTTTCTTT
- | TRBD2 | TRBJ2-1 | TRBV3-1 | CASSQEGLAVLDEQFF | TGTGCCAGCAGCCAAGAGGGACTAGCGGTTCTGGATGAGCAGTTCTTC
many | - | TRBJ2-1 | TRBV11-3 | CASSLGENNEQFF | TGTGCCAGCAGCTTAGGGGAAAACAATGAGCAGTTCTTC
many | - | TRBJ1-4 | TRBV12-3/TRBV12-4 | CASSRTPTNEKLFF | TGTGCCAGCAGTAGGACCCCAACTAATGAAAAACTGTTTTTT
many | - | TRBJ2-5 | TRBV12-3/TRBV12-4 | CASSRTRGGETQYF | TGTGCCAGCAGTCGCACAAGGGGTGGAGAGACCCAGTACTTC
many | - | TRBJ2-7 | TRBV6-1 | CASSPHFLDGAYEQYF | TGTGCCAGCAGTCCCCACTTTTTGGACGGAGCCTACGAGCAGTACTTC
- | TRBD2 | TRBJ2-2 | TRBV7-8 | CASSQRGDSGGTGELFF | TGTGCCAGCAGCCAACGGGGGGATAGCGGCGGCACCGGGGAGCTGTTTTTT
many | TRBD1 | TRBJ1-6 | TRBV12-3/TRBV12-4 | CASRDRGSGSPLHF | TGTGCCAGCAGGGACAGGGGTTCAGGTTCACCCCTCCACTTT
- | TRBD1 | TRBJ2-3 | TRBV24-1 | CATSDLPGQSSTDTQYF | TGTGCCACCAGTGATTTACCGGGACAGAGTAGCACAGATACGCAGTATTTT
many | - | TRBJ1-5 | TRBV28 | CASSWGAAQPQHF | TGTGCCAGCAGCTGGGGCGCCGCTCAGCCCCAGCATTTT
many | - | TRBJ1-1 | TRBV5-8 | CASSVGKELLNTEAFF | TGTGCCAGCAGCGTAGGGAAAGAGTTGCTGAACACTGAAGCTTTCTTT
- | TRBD1 | TRBJ1-1 | TRBV30 | CAFDRGVNTEAFF | TGTGCCTTTGACAGGGGAGTGAACACTGAAGCTTTCTTT
many | - | TRBJ1-3 | TRBV7-2 | CASSLDSRSGNTIYF | TGTGCCAGCAGCCTTGACAGTCGCTCTGGAAACACCATATATTTT
many | - | TRBJ1-5 | TRBV6-1 | CASSPGHLNQPQHF | TGTGCCAGCAGTCCGGGACACCTAAATCAGCCCCAGCATTTT
many | - | TRBJ2-1 | TRBV2 | CASTLSLVNEQFF | TGTGCCAGCACTCTTTCGCTTGTCAATGAGCAGTTCTTC
few | - | TRBJ1-1 | TRBV18 | CASSPSTRVGNTEAFF | TGTGCCAGCTCACCCTCAACCCGGGTGGGGAACACTGAAGCTTTCTTT
many | - | TRBJ1-3 | TRBV11-2 | CASSQGLSGNTIYF | TGTGCCAGCAGCCAGGGACTCTCTGGAAACACCATATATTTT
many | - | TRBJ2-5 | TRBV15 | CATSGGLQETQYF | TGTGCCACCAGCGGGGGTCTCCAAGAGACCCAGTACTTC
- | - | TRBJ2-5 | TRBV10-2 | CASSEKRVMETQYF | TGCGCCAGCAGTGAGAAGAGAGTCATGGAGACCCAGTACTTC
many | - | TRBJ1-4 | TRBV27 | CASSLSRGLLNEKLFF | TGTGCCAGCAGTTTGTCTCGAGGGCTACTAAATGAAAAACTGTTTTTT
many | TRBD1 | TRBJ1-6 | TRBV20-1 | CSAREQGARPPLHF | TGCAGTGCTAGAGAACAGGGGGCTAGGCCACCCCTCCACTTT
many | - | TRBJ2-6 | TRBV28 | CASSFSSGANVLTF | TGTGCCAGCAGTTTTAGCTCTGGGGCCAACGTCCTGACTTTC
- | TRBD2 | TRBJ2-1 | TRBV7-9 | CASSLVPAGLGNEQFF | TGTGCCAGCAGCTTAGTACCAGCGGGGCTGGGGAATGAGCAGTTCTTC
many | TRBD1 | TRBJ2-1 | TRBV7-3 | CASSFRDRGFGEQFF | TGTGCCAGCAGCTTCCGGGACAGGGGGTTCGGTGAGCAGTTCTTC
many | - | TRBJ2-5 | TRBV6-2/TRBV6-3 | CASSAGIAETQYF | TGTGCCAGCAGTGCCGGGATTGCGGAGACCCAGTACTTC
- | - | TRBJ2-2 | TRBV9 | CASSVALGPFTTFYSNTGELFF | TGTGCCAGCAGCGTAGCTTTGGGGCCCTTCACCACTTTCTACTCGAACACCGGGGAGCTGTTTTTT
many | TRBD1 | TRBJ2-1 | TRBV6-1 | CASSLTAGTVTYNEQFF | TGTGCCAGCAGCTTAACGGCCGGGACAGTTACCTACAATGAGCAGTTCTTC
few | - | TRBJ2-7 | TRBV19 | CASTQRAYTPYEQYF | TGTGCCAGTACCCAGAGGGCGTACACCCCCTACGAGCAGTACTTC
many | - | TRBJ1-2 | TRBV18 | CASSPPASDGYTF | TGTGCCAGCTCACCACCCGCCTCGGATGGCTACACCTTC
many | TRBD1 | TRBJ2-1 | TRBV12-5 | CASGLVKVCGYRGGDEQFF | TGTGCTAGTGGTTTGGTCAAGGTTTGTGGGTACAGGGGTGGAGATGAGCAGTTCTTC
- | - | TRBJ1-1 | TRBV7-3 | CASSSDRYAEAFF | TGTGCCAGCAGTTCAGACAGGTATGCTGAAGCTTTCTTT
many | TRBD1 | TRBJ2-3 | TRBV5-1 | CASSYNSGQVGTDTQYF | TGCGCCAGCAGCTACAACTCCGGACAGGTCGGCACGGATACGCAGTATTTT
few | - | TRBJ2-3 | TRBV29-1 | CSVAEGSRQTQYF | TGCAGCGTCGCCGAAGGTTCGCGACAGACGCAGTATTTT
many | TRBD2 | TRBJ2-1 | TRBV14 | CASSQERERRGNEQFF | TGTGCCAGCAGCCAAGAGCGGGAGAGGCGAGGCAATGAGCAGTTCTTC
many | - | TRBJ1-2 | TRBV6-1 | CASSEAESIANYGYTF | TGTGCCAGCAGTGAAGCGGAGAGCATAGCTAACTATGGCTACACCTTC
- | TRBD2 | TRBJ2-3 | TRBV19 | CASGGGLAGGDTQYF | TGTGCCAGTGGGGGGGGACTAGCGGGAGGAGATACGCAGTATTTT
many | - | TRBJ2-3 | TRBV29-1 | CSVDPDQSWPDTQYF | TGCAGCGTTGACCCAGATCAGTCTTGGCCAGATACGCAGTATTTT